This T cell receptor (beta chain) was sequenced during a study of T cells in Graves' hyperthyroidism and ophthalmopathy. With 5 bases removed from V and 1 base from J, the gap between germline ends came to 5 bases. Germline values: CDR1 SQVTM, CDR2 ANQGSEA. The CDR3 is 11 residues long. RNA transcripts gave rise to amplified TCR beta CDR3 regions. HTBI primers were used for first-round RT-PCR of the TCR CDR3. TCRdb passed the multiplex PCR reads through MiXCR, listing each CDR3 protein once. The sample consists of 700,000 or so distinct CDR3 sequences, roughly 15% of them appearing once. The TCR comes from a woman aged 45-60 years with Graves' ophthalmopathy. The rearrangement links TRBV29-1 to TRBJ1-1, with unresolved D. The sample taken for sequencing was blood. CDR3 sequence: CSVIKNTEAFF. The CDR3 DNA follows: TGCAGCGTTATAAAGAACACTGAAGCTTTCTTT.